The sequence of this TCR delta chain was determined in a study of gamma-delta T cells after stem cell transplantation. TCRdb reanalyzed the RT-PCR reads using CATT. In the table there are some 2,900 delta-chain clones, more than 1.5% of which are singletons. Concerning this clone: A read error is the likely source, as a far larger clone sits one nucleotide away.

J gave up 7 bases and V 3 bases, and 10 bases lay outside the gene matches. This CDR3 comprises 14 residues. The germline CDR1 and CDR2 sequences are GEAIGNYY and EKD. This chain uses TRDV2 with TRDJ1; 7 bases agree with TRDD3. Sequencing input: gamma-delta T cells. The origin of this receptor is a human donor. It is not recorded whose cells these are; they may come from a transplant donor. The CDR3 here is CACDFLGGRGKLIF. Here the CDR3 DNA reads TGTGCCTGTGACTTTCTGGGGGGTCGAGGTAAACTCATCTTT.